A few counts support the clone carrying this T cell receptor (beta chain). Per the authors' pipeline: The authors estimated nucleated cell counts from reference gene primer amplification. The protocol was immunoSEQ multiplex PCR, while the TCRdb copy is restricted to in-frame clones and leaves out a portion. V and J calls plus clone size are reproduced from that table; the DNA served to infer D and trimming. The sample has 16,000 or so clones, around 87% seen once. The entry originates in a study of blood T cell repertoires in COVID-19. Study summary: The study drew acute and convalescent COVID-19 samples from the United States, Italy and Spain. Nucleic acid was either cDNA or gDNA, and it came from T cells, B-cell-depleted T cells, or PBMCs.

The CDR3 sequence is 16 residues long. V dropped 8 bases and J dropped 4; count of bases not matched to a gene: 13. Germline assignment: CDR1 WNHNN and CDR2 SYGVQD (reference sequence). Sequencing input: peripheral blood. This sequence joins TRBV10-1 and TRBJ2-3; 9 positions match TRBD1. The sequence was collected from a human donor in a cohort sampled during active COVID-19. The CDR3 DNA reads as TGCGCCAGCTCCCCGTTGGGGGACAGGGTGGCAGATACGCAGTATTTT. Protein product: CASSPLGDRVADTQYF.